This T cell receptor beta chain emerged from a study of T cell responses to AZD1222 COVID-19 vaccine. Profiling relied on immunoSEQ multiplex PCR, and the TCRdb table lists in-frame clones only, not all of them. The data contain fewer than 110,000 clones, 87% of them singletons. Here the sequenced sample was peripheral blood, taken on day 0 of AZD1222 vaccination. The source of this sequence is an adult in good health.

DNA for the CDR3: TGTGCCAGCAGCGAATCCGGACAGTACCCAAGGGGCTACACCTTC. Its protein is CASSESGQYPRGYTF. The V and J genes are TRBV5-6 and TRBJ1-2; D is possibly TRBD1 (6 bases). The V end lost 4 bases, the J end lost 8 bases, and 21 bases lay between the germline ends. CDR3 length: 15 amino acids. The germline gives CDR1 SGHDT, CDR2 YYEEEE.